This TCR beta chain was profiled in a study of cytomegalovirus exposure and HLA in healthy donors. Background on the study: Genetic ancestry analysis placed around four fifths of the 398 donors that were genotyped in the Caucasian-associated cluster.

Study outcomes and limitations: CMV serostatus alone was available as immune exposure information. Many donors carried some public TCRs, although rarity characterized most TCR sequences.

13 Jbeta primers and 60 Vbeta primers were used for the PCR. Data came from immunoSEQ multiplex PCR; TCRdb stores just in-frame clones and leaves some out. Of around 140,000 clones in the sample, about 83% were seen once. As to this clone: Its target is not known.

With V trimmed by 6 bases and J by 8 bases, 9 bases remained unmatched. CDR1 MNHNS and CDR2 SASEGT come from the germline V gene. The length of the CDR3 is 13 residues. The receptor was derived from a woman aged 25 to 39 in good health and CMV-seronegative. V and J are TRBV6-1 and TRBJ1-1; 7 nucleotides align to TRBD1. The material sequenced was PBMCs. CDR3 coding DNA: TGTGCCAGCAGCCGACAGGGTAGGGCGGAAGCTTTCTTT. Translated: CASSRQGRAEAFF.